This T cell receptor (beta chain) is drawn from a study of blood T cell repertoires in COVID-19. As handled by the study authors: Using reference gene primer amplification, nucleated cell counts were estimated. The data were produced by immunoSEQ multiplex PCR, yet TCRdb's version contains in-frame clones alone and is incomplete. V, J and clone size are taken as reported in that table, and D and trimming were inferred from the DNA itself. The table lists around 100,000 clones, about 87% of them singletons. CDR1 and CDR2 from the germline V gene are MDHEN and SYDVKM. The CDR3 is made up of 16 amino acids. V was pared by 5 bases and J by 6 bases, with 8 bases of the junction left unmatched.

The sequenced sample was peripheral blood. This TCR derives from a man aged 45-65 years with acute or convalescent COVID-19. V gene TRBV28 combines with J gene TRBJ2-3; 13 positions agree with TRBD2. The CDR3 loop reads CASSGLLAGGEDTQYF. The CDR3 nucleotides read TGTGCCAGCAGTGGCTTACTAGCGGGAGGGGAGGATACGCAGTATTTT.